A selection of T cell receptor beta chains follows, all from one sample in a study of graft-versus-host responses after intestinal transplantation. These receptors' antigens are unknown. Clones were read by immunoSEQ multiplex PCR, and TCRdb kept only the in-frame ones, dropping some. The data show about 27,000 clones, more than 75% seen once. The sequencing used unstimulated CD4+ T cells sorted from spleen or lymph node cells, collected before intestinal transplant. These receptors all stem from a human donor who received an intestinal transplant. CDR3s include the opening cysteine and the closing phenylalanine or tryptophan. A D gene is named only where the DNA matches it firmly. Part of the rows lack a size; the others show once, few, many or a class for expanded clones.

size: .; J: TRBJ2-3; length: 18; D: TRBD2; V: TRBV28; CDR3: CASSSRPGLAGGSDTQYF; DNA: TGTGCCAGCAGTTCCAGACCTGGACTAGCGGGAGGGTCAGATACGCAGTATTTT
size: .; J: TRBJ2-7; length: 13; D: .; V: TRBV6-5; CDR3: CASSEARLGEQYF; DNA: TGTGCCAGCAGTGAAGCCAGGCTCGGAGAGCAGTACTTC
size: medium-sized; J: TRBJ1-3; length: 15; D: .; V: TRBV6-5; CDR3: CASSYSEGSGNTIYF; DNA: TGTGCCAGCAGTTACTCGGAGGGCTCGGGAAACACCATATATTTT
size: once; J: TRBJ2-3; length: 15; D: .; V: TRBV4-1; CDR3: CASSRNSVNTDTQYF; DNA: TGCGCCAGCAGCCGAAACAGCGTTAACACAGATACGCAGTATTTT
size: .; J: TRBJ2-5; length: 12; D: .; V: TRBV7-2; CDR3: CASSLAGGTQYF; DNA: TGTGCCAGCAGCTTAGCGGGGGGGACCCAGTACTTC
size: .; J: TRBJ2-3; length: 17; D: .; V: TRBV18; CDR3: CASSPPTVWPSTDTQYF; DNA: TGTGCCAGCTCACCACCCACAGTATGGCCAAGCACAGATACGCAGTATTTT
size: .; J: TRBJ2-5; length: 14; D: TRBD2; V: TRBV7-2; CDR3: CASSLPGTRETQYF; DNA: TGTGCCAGCAGCTTACCCGGGACTAGAGAGACCCAGTACTTC
size: few; J: TRBJ1-6; length: 16; D: TRBD1; V: TRBV5-1; CDR3: CASRTVTGVGNSPLHF; DNA: TGCGCCAGCAGGACGGTGACAGGGGTGGGAAATTCACCCCTCCACTTT
size: .; J: TRBJ2-6; length: 16; D: TRBD1; V: TRBV19; CDR3: CASSKPTGRGANVLTF; DNA: TGTGCCAGTAGTAAACCGACAGGGCGCGGGGCCAACGTCCTGACTTTC
size: .; J: TRBJ2-5; length: 16; D: TRBD2; V: TRBV9; CDR3: CASSALAAGIQETQYF; DNA: TGTGCCAGCAGCGCTCTAGCGGCAGGGATTCAAGAGACCCAGTACTTC
size: few; J: TRBJ2-7; length: 14; D: .; V: TRBV15; CDR3: CATSREYRDDEQYF; DNA: TGTGCCACCAGCAGAGAATACAGGGACGACGAGCAGTACTTC
size: .; J: TRBJ1-6; length: 15; D: .; V: TRBV6-1; CDR3: CASSPGISYNSPLHF; DNA: TGTGCCAGCAGTCCCGGGATCTCCTATAATTCACCCCTCCACTTT
size: .; J: TRBJ2-4; length: 11; D: .; V: TRBV21-1; CDR3: CASSKANIQYF; DNA: TGTGCCAGCAGCAAAGCAAACATTCAGTACTTC
size: .; J: TRBJ1-5; length: 14; D: .; V: TRBV19; CDR3: CASSTTDRNQPQHF; DNA: TGTGCCAGTAGTACAACGGACAGAAATCAGCCCCAGCATTTT
size: .; J: TRBJ2-1; length: 15; D: .; V: TRBV2; CDR3: CASSATGISYNEQFF; DNA: TGTGCCAGCAGTGCGACTGGGATCTCCTACAATGAGCAGTTCTTC
size: .; J: TRBJ1-4; length: 14; D: .; V: TRBV25-1; CDR3: CASSEATSNEKLFF; DNA: TGTGCCAGCAGTGAAGCTACTAGCAATGAAAAACTGTTTTTT
size: .; J: TRBJ2-5; length: 18; D: .; V: TRBV5-3; CDR3: CARSWGPQLEDEQETQYF; DNA: TGTGCCAGAAGCTGGGGCCCACAACTAGAGGATGAGCAAGAGACCCAGTACTTC
size: .; J: TRBJ1-5; length: 15; D: .; V: TRBV21-1; CDR3: CASSKDRGWNQPQHF; DNA: TGTGCCAGCAGCAAAGACAGGGGATGGAATCAGCCCCAGCATTTT
size: .; J: TRBJ1-5; length: 13; D: .; V: TRBV29-1; CDR3: CSVAQGPGQPQHF; DNA: TGCAGCGTCGCCCAGGGTCCGGGGCAGCCCCAGCATTTT
size: few; J: TRBJ2-7; length: 13; D: .; V: TRBV7-2; CDR3: CASSVLAPYEQYF; DNA: TGTGCCAGCAGCGTCCTAGCGCCCTACGAGCAGTACTTC
size: .; J: TRBJ2-3; length: 15; D: .; V: TRBV6-5; CDR3: CASSRLASKTDTQYF; DNA: TGTGCCAGCAGTAGACTCGCTTCCAAGACAGATACGCAGTATTTT
size: .; J: TRBJ1-1; length: 13; D: .; V: TRBV5-4; CDR3: CASRLRGNTEAFF; DNA: TGTGCCAGCAGACTCAGGGGTAACACTGAAGCTTTCTTT
size: .; J: TRBJ1-5; length: 13; D: .; V: TRBV7-9; CDR3: CASSFGLYQPQHF; DNA: TGTGCCAGCAGCTTCGGGCTGTATCAGCCCCAGCATTTT
size: .; J: TRBJ2-5; length: 14; D: .; V: TRBV9; CDR3: CASSADLYQETQYF; DNA: TGTGCCAGCAGCGCAGACTTGTACCAAGAGACCCAGTACTTC
size: .; J: TRBJ2-5; length: 16; D: TRBD2; V: TRBV14; CDR3: CASSRTGTSGRETQYF; DNA: TGTGCCAGCAGCCGGACAGGGACTAGCGGGAGAGAGACCCAGTACTTC
size: .; J: TRBJ2-7; length: 12; D: .; V: TRBV2; CDR3: CASMHRSYEQYF; DNA: TGTGCCAGCATGCACAGATCCTACGAGCAGTACTTC
size: .; J: TRBJ1-2; length: 13; D: .; V: TRBV10-3; CDR3: CAITDGVAYGYTF; DNA: TGTGCCATCACGGACGGGGTGGCCTATGGCTACACCTTC
size: .; J: TRBJ2-5; length: 15; D: TRBD2; V: TRBV5-1; CDR3: CASSLVAGGQETQYF; DNA: TGCGCCAGCAGCTTGGTAGCGGGGGGGCAAGAGACCCAGTACTTC
size: few; J: TRBJ2-2; length: 14; D: TRBD2; V: TRBV27; CDR3: CATKTSANTGELFF; DNA: TGTGCCACCAAGACTAGCGCGAACACCGGGGAGCTGTTTTTT
size: .; J: TRBJ2-2; length: 15; D: TRBD1; V: TRBV19; CDR3: CASINRGPRPGELFF; DNA: TGTGCCAGTATTAACAGGGGGCCAAGACCCGGGGAGCTGTTTTTT
size: .; J: TRBJ2-2; length: 11; D: .; V: TRBV6-5; CDR3: CASRALGELFF; DNA: TGTGCCAGCAGGGCCCTTGGGGAGCTGTTTTTT
size: once; J: TRBJ1-1; length: 16; D: TRBD1; V: TRBV11-2; CDR3: CASSSDRARGYTEAFF; DNA: TGTGCCAGCAGCTCAGACAGGGCAAGGGGGTACACTGAAGCTTTCTTT
size: .; J: TRBJ2-1; length: 15; D: TRBD2; V: TRBV5-4; CDR3: CASSLGGLAYNEQFF; DNA: TGTGCCAGCAGCTTGGGGGGACTAGCCTACAATGAGCAGTTCTTC
size: .; J: TRBJ2-3; length: 17; D: TRBD1; V: TRBV12-5; CDR3: CASGLVLGQGTTDTQYF; DNA: TGTGCTAGTGGTTTGGTACTCGGACAGGGAACCACAGATACGCAGTATTTT
size: .; J: TRBJ2-3; length: 14; D: .; V: TRBV6-5; CDR3: CASSEEDSTDTQYF; DNA: TGTGCCAGCAGTGAAGAGGATAGCACAGATACGCAGTATTTT
size: .; J: TRBJ2-6; length: 15; D: .; V: TRBV6-4; CDR3: CASSDSGAGANVLTF; DNA: TGTGCCAGCAGTGACTCAGGGGCTGGGGCCAACGTCCTGACTTTC
size: .; J: TRBJ2-7; length: 13; D: TRBD1; V: TRBV30; CDR3: CAWSSDRAYEQYF; DNA: TGTGCCTGGAGCTCGGACAGGGCCTACGAGCAGTACTTC
size: .; J: TRBJ2-6; length: 15; D: TRBD2; V: TRBV2; CDR3: CASRASGAGANVLTF; DNA: TGTGCCAGCAGGGCTAGCGGAGCTGGGGCCAACGTCCTGACTTTC
size: .; J: TRBJ2-2; length: 12; D: .; V: TRBV6-5; CDR3: CASRRDTGELFF; DNA: TGTGCCAGCAGGAGGGACACCGGGGAGCTGTTTTTT
size: few; J: TRBJ2-7; length: 16; D: TRBD1; V: TRBV6-5; CDR3: CASSYSGQGVTYEQYF; DNA: TGTGCCAGCAGTTACTCTGGACAGGGGGTTACCTACGAGCAGTACTTC
size: .; J: TRBJ2-3; length: 14; D: TRBD2; V: TRBV7-9; CDR3: CASSPGLHTDTQYF; DNA: TGTGCCAGCAGCCCGGGACTACACACAGATACGCAGTATTTT
size: .; J: TRBJ2-2; length: 15; D: TRBD1; V: TRBV5-6; CDR3: CASSLIGGLTGELFF; DNA: TGTGCCAGCAGCTTGATAGGGGGCCTCACCGGGGAGCTGTTTTTT
size: .; J: TRBJ2-7; length: 15; D: TRBD1; V: TRBV6-5; CDR3: CASRKRTGSSYEQYF; DNA: TGTGCCAGCAGGAAGAGGACAGGGAGCTCCTACGAGCAGTACTTC
size: .; J: TRBJ1-2; length: 17; D: .; V: TRBV29-1; CDR3: CSVEDWSPLKGGYGYTF; DNA: TGCAGCGTTGAAGATTGGTCGCCTCTTAAGGGTGGCTATGGCTACACCTTC
size: once; J: TRBJ1-1; length: 16; D: .; V: TRBV5-1; CDR3: CASRSQISNQGTEAFF; DNA: TGCGCCAGCAGATCTCAAATCAGTAATCAAGGCACTGAAGCTTTCTTT
size: .; J: TRBJ2-7; length: 14; D: .; V: TRBV7-9; CDR3: CASSLLTGAGEQYF; DNA: TGTGCCAGCAGCTTACTTACGGGGGCTGGTGAGCAGTACTTC
size: .; J: TRBJ2-6; length: 19; D: TRBD1; V: TRBV27; CDR3: CASRAGGGTGLRGANVLTF; DNA: TGTGCCAGCAGAGCAGGGGGCGGGACAGGGCTGCGTGGGGCCAACGTCCTGACTTTC
size: .; J: TRBJ2-3; length: 15; D: .; V: TRBV7-2; CDR3: CASSLGTRGADTQYF; DNA: TGTGCCAGCAGCTTAGGTACTAGAGGGGCAGATACGCAGTATTTT
size: .; J: TRBJ2-6; length: 17; D: TRBD2; V: TRBV5-8; CDR3: CASSFLMGGTGANVLTF; DNA: TGTGCCAGCAGCTTTCTGATGGGAGGGACCGGGGCCAACGTCCTGACTTTC
size: .; J: TRBJ2-4; length: 12; D: .; V: TRBV6-1; CDR3: CASSVNQGIQYF; DNA: TGTGCCAGCAGTGTGAATCAGGGCATTCAGTACTTC
size: .; J: TRBJ2-1; length: 16; D: TRBD1; V: TRBV5-1; CDR3: CASSPYWDRGDNEQFF; DNA: TGCGCCAGCAGCCCGTACTGGGACAGGGGAGACAATGAGCAGTTCTTC
size: .; J: TRBJ2-7; length: 16; D: TRBD2; V: TRBV28; CDR3: CASSPSVSGRVYEQYF; DNA: TGTGCCAGCAGTCCCAGTGTTAGCGGGAGGGTGTACGAGCAGTACTTC
size: .; J: TRBJ1-5; length: 17; D: .; V: TRBV30; CDR3: CAWCAVGRGAGLKPQHF; DNA: TGTGCCTGGTGTGCTGTGGGAAGGGGCGCCGGGTTGAAGCCCCAGCATTTT
size: few; J: TRBJ1-5; length: 15; D: .; V: TRBV2; CDR3: CASIRELGSNQPQHF; DNA: TGTGCCAGCATCAGGGAATTGGGGAGCAATCAGCCCCAGCATTTT
size: .; J: TRBJ2-7; length: 16; D: TRBD1; V: TRBV7-2; CDR3: CASSLIGPGTVYEQYF; DNA: TGTGCCAGCAGCTTAATCGGGCCCGGGACAGTCTACGAGCAGTACTTC
size: once; J: TRBJ1-2; length: 16; D: .; V: TRBV4-2; CDR3: CASSHAPTGINNGYTF; DNA: TGTGCCAGCAGCCACGCTCCAACAGGGATTAACAACGGCTACACCTTC